This TCR beta chain was sequenced for a study of T-cell memory formation after mild COVID-19. TCRdb processed the 5' RACE reads anew with MiXCR; each CDR3 protein has one entry. Of roughly 600,000 distinct CDR3 sequences listed, roughly 17% are singletons. Germline CDR1 is SEHNR and CDR2 is FQNEAQ (reference sequence). This CDR3 spans 12 amino acids. V lost 5 bases and J lost 6, with 11 bases in between. This TCR was sampled from an adult woman who had mild COVID-19 (a few samples of this study predate the infection). Cell type and time point are not known. The chain recombines TRBV7-9 with TRBJ2-7; possible D gene TRBD2, 6 bases. The sequenced sample consisted of PBMCs or a T cell subset sorted from them (not recorded which). The CDR3 spells CASSDGSSEQYF. The DNA for the CDR3 is TGTGCCAGCAGCGACGGGAGCAGCGAGCAGTACTTC.